This T cell receptor beta chain was obtained from a study of blood T cell repertoires in COVID-19. Study overall: T cells, B-cell-depleted T cells, or PBMCs provided the cDNA or gDNA that served as material.

Generated by immunoSEQ multiplex PCR, the TCRdb table keeps only in-frame clones and is missing some. The sample lists 150,000 to 200,000 clones; around four fifths were seen once. Sequencing used peripheral blood. The sequence derives from a woman aged 70-85 years with COVID-19, enrolled during active disease.

CDR3 in amino acids: CASRQASDTQYF. CDR3 in DNA: TGTGCCAGCAGGCAGGCGTCAGATACGCAGTATTTT. The rearrangement joins TRBV25-1 to TRBJ2-3; D is unclear. The CDR3 covers 12 residues. Germline lookup yields CDR1 MGHDK and CDR2 SYGVNS. Deletions cut 6 bases from V and 4 bases from J, with 8 bases between.